The present entry profiles one T cell receptor (beta chain) with its context. No antigen is known for it. This specimen comes from a study of cytomegalovirus exposure and HLA in healthy donors. Germline CDR1 SGDLS, CDR2 YYNGEE. V dropped 0 bases and J dropped 3; count of bases not matched to a gene: 4. The CDR3 has 16 amino acids. Study-wide results and caveats: The authors listed around 150 TCR beta chains as cytomegalovirus-associated. A later analysis linked a missense DCLRE1C variant to TCR beta V- and J-gene trimming. More clonal expansion characterized HLA-associated TCR beta chains than equally common others in a later analysis. The productive fraction for most TCR beta V segments was about 87% or about 30% in an earlier analysis.

Primers included in the PCR were 60 Vbeta and 13 Jbeta primers. The method was immunoSEQ multiplex PCR; TCRdb's version includes in-frame clones alone and lacks a portion of them. This sample has about 170,000 clones; roughly 87% occur once, and the top ten carry about 1.6%. The sample was PBMCs. The sequence was collected from a girl aged 10 to 17 in good health and CMV-seropositive. The chain links TRBV9 to TRBJ1-3; 9 bases map to TRBD1. The CDR3 region is CASSVEGQGGGNTIYF. CDR3 nucleotides: TGTGCCAGCAGCGTAGAGGGACAGGGTGGTGGAAACACCATATATTTT.